The clone carrying this T cell receptor (beta chain) has just one count. Germline V gene data show CDR1 as MDHEN and CDR2 as SYDVKM. CDR3 length equals 14 residues. V was shortened by 6 bases and J by 0 bases, with 9 bases between the two germline ends. The data stem from a study of preoperative IRX-2 immunotherapy in early breast cancer. Only in-frame clones appear in the TCRdb table, and some are missing; sequencing was by immunoSEQ multiplex PCR. This sample yields 34,000 or so clones, of which roughly 80% are seen a single time; 2% to 3% belongs to the top ten. Specified treatment: preoperative locoregional IRX-2 cytokine immunotherapy. This phase Ib study tested locoregional IRX-2 cytokine immunotherapy given before surgery.

The TCR sequence derives from a human donor with breast cancer. This specimen was lymph node tissue, taken from a patient treated with IRX-2 immunotherapy. The V and J genes are TRBV28 and TRBJ2-4; D not certain. CDR3 protein: CASRETLAKNIQYF. DNA for the CDR3: TGTGCCAGCAGAGAGACTCTAGCCAAAAACATTCAGTACTTC.